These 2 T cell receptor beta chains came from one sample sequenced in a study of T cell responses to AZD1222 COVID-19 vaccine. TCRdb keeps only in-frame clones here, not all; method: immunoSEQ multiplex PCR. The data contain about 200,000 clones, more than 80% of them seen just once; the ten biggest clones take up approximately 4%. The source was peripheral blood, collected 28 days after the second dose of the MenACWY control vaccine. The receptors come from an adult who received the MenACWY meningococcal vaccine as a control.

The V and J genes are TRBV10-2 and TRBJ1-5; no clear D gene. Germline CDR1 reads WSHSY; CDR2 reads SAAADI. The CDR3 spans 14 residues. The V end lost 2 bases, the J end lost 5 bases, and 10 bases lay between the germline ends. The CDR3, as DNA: TGCGCCAGCAGTGAGACAGTTATGGATCAGCCCCAGCATTTT. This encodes CASSETVMDQPQHF.

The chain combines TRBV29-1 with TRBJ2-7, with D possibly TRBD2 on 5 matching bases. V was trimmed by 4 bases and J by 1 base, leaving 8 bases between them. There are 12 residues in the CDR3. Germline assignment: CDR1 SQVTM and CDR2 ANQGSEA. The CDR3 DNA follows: TGCAGCGTTGGAGGCGGGTCCTACGAGCAGTACTTC. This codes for CSVGGGSYEQYF.